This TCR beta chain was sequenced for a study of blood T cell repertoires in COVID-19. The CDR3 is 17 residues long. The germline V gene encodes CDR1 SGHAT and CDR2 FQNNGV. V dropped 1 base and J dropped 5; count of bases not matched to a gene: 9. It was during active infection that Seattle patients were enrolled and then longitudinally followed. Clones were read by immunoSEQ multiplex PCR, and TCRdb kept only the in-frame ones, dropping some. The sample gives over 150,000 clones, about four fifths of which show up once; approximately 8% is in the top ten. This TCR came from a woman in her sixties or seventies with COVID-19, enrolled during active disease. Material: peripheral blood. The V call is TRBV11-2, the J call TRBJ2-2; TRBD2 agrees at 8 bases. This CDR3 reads CASSLVRGGRQTGELFF. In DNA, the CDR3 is TGTGCCAGCAGCTTAGTTAGGGGCGGGAGGCAGACCGGGGAGCTGTTTTTT. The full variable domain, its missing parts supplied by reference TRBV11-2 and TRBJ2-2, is EAGVAQSPRYKIIEKRQSVAFWCNPISGHATLYWYQQILGQGPKLLIQFQNNGVVDDSQLPKDRFSAERLKGVDSTLKIQPAKLEDSAVYLCASSLVRGGRQTGELFFGEGSRLTVL.